This T cell receptor beta chain was observed in a study of T-cell memory formation after mild COVID-19. A remark on this clonotype: What it binds is unknown. The junction shows a germline mismatch at one end, possibly a read error.

Germline CDR1 MNHNS, CDR2 SASEGT. The CDR3 contains 15 residues. Each CDR3 protein gets one entry after TCRdb re-called the 5' RACE reads with MiXCR. The top ten clones hold approximately 8.4% of a sample with 400,000 to 500,000 distinct CDR3 sequences, around 18% of them seen once. Study-wide results and caveats: Clones contracting across day 15 to 85 had a balanced CD4/CD8 profile; later expanding clones leaned CD4+.

J is TRBJ1-3 and V is TRBV6-1; unclear D gene. Material for sequencing was PBMCs or a T cell subset sorted from them (not recorded which). The sequence was obtained from an adult woman who had mild COVID-19 (a few samples of this study predate the infection). Cell type and time point are not known. CDR3 sequence: CASSVDTNSGKTIYF. In DNA form, the CDR3 reads TGTGCCAGCAGTGTCGACACTAACTCTGGAAAAACCATATATTTT.